Listed below are T cell receptor beta chains from one sample, sequenced in a study of cytomegalovirus exposure and HLA in healthy donors. The table came from immunoSEQ multiplex PCR; TCRdb's copy has only in-frame clones and leaves some out. The sample holds 250,000 to 350,000 clones, approximately 70% seen once. Source material: PBMCs. All receptors derive from a female donor in good health and CMV-seronegative. The CDR3 runs from the conserved cysteine through the conserved F or W. The D gene is left open where the match is weak. Rows may omit the clone size; those that give it use once, few, many or a size class.

>TRBV5-1|TRBD2|TRBJ2-7|.
CASSFLGLAREEQYF
TGCGCCAGCAGCTTTCTCGGACTAGCGAGGGAGGAGCAGTACTTC
>TRBV2|.|TRBJ1-5|.
CASSVSGLNQPQHF
TGTGCCAGCAGTGTATCAGGGCTTAATCAGCCCCAGCATTTT
>TRBV7-9|.|TRBJ1-3|.
CASSPGYSGNTIYF
TGTGCCAGCAGCCCGGGATACTCTGGAAACACCATATATTTT
>TRBV5-4|.|TRBJ2-4|few
CASSQQSTPQYF
TGTGCCAGCAGCCAACAGTCGACCCCTCAGTACTTC
>TRBV5-1|TRBD1|TRBJ2-7|once
CASSRDLQGAGEQYF
TGCGCCAGCAGCCGCGATTTACAGGGGGCTGGCGAGCAGTACTTC
>TRBV29-1|TRBD1|TRBJ2-3|once
CSVDYGDSILFDTDTQYF
TGCAGCGTTGACTATGGGGACAGTATTCTTTTTGACACAGATACGCAGTATTTT
>TRBV5-1|TRBD1|TRBJ2-7|.
CASSPGQGDYEQYF
TGCGCCAGCAGCCCGGGACAGGGGGACTACGAGCAGTACTTC
>TRBV19|.|TRBJ1-3|few
CASRPGSSGNTIYF
TGTGCCAGTAGACCAGGTTCATCTGGAAACACCATATATTTT
>TRBV4-2|TRBD1|TRBJ1-3|.
CASSQGTGAGALRSGNTIYF
TGTGCCAGCAGCCAAGGGACAGGGGCTGGCGCTCTTCGCTCTGGAAACACCATATATTTT
>TRBV29-1|.|TRBJ1-4|.
CSVRGGGPPNEKLFF
TGCAGCGTCCGGGGGGGAGGGCCTCCGAATGAAAAACTGTTTTTT
>TRBV28|TRBD1|TRBJ1-3|.
CASSFLQGSSGNTIYF
TGTGCCAGCAGTTTCCTACAGGGGTCTTCTGGAAACACCATATATTTT
>TRBV6-1|TRBD1|TRBJ2-7|.
CASSELSGTGFEQYF
TGTGCCAGCAGTGAATTATCCGGGACAGGGTTCGAGCAGTACTTC
>TRBV21-1|.|TRBJ2-4|few
CASSKLGGLTGKGQAVLIQYF
TGTGCCAGCAGCAAACTAGGGGGTTTGACAGGGAAGGGCCAAGCCGTACTCATTCAGTACTTC
>TRBV10-1|TRBD1|TRBJ2-7|few
CASSDPGQAIIEQYF
TGCGCCAGCAGTGATCCGGGACAGGCAATCATCGAGCAGTACTTC
>TRBV6-1|TRBD1|TRBJ1-3|.
CASTMTGFAGNTIYF
TGTGCCAGCACCATGACAGGGTTCGCCGGAAACACCATATATTTT
>TRBV6-4|TRBD1|TRBJ1-2|.
CASIGQGANYGYTF
TGTGCCAGCATCGGACAGGGGGCTAACTATGGCTACACCTTC
>TRBV28|.|TRBJ1-2|.
CASSSTDYGYTF
TGTGCCAGCAGTTCGACAGACTATGGCTACACCTTC
>TRBV4-1|.|TRBJ2-7|.
CASSQALRGTYEQYF
TGCGCCAGCAGCCAAGCTTTGCGGGGAACCTACGAGCAGTACTTC
>TRBV9|TRBD1|TRBJ2-2|.
CASSVAKDRGRYTGELFF
TGTGCCAGCAGCGTAGCGAAGGACAGGGGACGATACACCGGGGAGCTGTTTTTT
>TRBV27|.|TRBJ2-7|once
CASSPKGSLEQYF
TGTGCCAGCAGTCCTAAGGGGTCCCTCGAGCAGTACTTC
>TRBV6-1|TRBD1|TRBJ1-5|.
CATRQGNQPQHF
TGTGCCACCCGACAGGGGAATCAGCCCCAGCATTTT
>TRBV5-1|TRBD2|TRBJ2-1|.
CASMRESYNEQFF
TGCGCCAGCATGCGGGAGTCCTACAATGAGCAGTTCTTC
>TRBV5-1|TRBD1|TRBJ2-1|.
CASSLARTGSGNEQFF
TGCGCCAGCAGCTTGGCCCGGACAGGTTCCGGCAATGAGCAGTTCTTC
>TRBV4-1|.|TRBJ1-1|few
CASSHGEGTEAFF
TGCGCCAGCAGCCACGGGGAGGGCACTGAAGCTTTCTTT
>TRBV30|.|TRBJ1-1|.
CACARAEAFF
TGTGCCTGCGCCCGGGCTGAAGCTTTCTTT
>TRBV15|TRBD1|TRBJ2-1|.
CATSRDRGSYNEQFF
TGTGCCACCAGCAGGGACAGGGGATCCTACAATGAGCAGTTCTTC
>TRBV18|.|TRBJ2-1|.
CASSSYVLDPSNNEQFF
TGTGCCAGCTCATCTTACGTACTAGACCCCTCAAACAATGAGCAGTTCTTC
>TRBV28|.|TRBJ1-1|few
CASSPGARGRTEAFF
TGTGCCAGCAGTCCAGGCGCCAGGGGAAGGACTGAAGCTTTCTTT
>TRBV5-8|.|TRBJ2-1|few
CASSLEPGLNEQFF
TGTGCCAGCAGCTTGGAGCCTGGTTTGAATGAGCAGTTCTTC
>TRBV5-1|.|TRBJ2-1|.
CASSLGGVGEQFF
TGCGCCAGCAGCTTGGGGGGCGTAGGTGAGCAGTTCTTC
>TRBV5-1|.|TRBJ2-5|.
CASTRLGVQETQYF
TGCGCCAGCACCCGGCTAGGGGTCCAAGAGACCCAGTACTTC
>TRBV7-9|TRBD2|TRBJ2-4|.
CASSFGAGGLNIQYF
TGTGCCAGCAGCTTCGGCGCGGGAGGGTTGAACATTCAGTACTTC
>TRBV19|TRBD2|TRBJ2-1|.
CASSIAGGDNEQFF
TGTGCCAGTAGTATAGCGGGAGGTGACAATGAGCAGTTCTTC
>TRBV5-4|.|TRBJ1-1|.
CASSPQGATEAFF
TGTGCCAGCAGCCCACAGGGTGCGACTGAAGCTTTCTTT
>TRBV11-3|.|TRBJ2-2|.
CASSGGAGPGELFF
TGTGCCAGCAGTGGTGGTGCGGGCCCCGGGGAGCTGTTTTTT
>TRBV5-1|TRBD1|TRBJ1-2|.
CASSSGQGAGGYTF
TGCGCCAGCAGCTCGGGACAGGGGGCTGGAGGCTACACCTTC
>TRBV18|TRBD2|TRBJ2-7|few
CASSPVGGVSSYEQYF
TGTGCCAGCTCCCCTGTGGGGGGGGTCAGCTCCTACGAGCAGTACTTC
>TRBV5-6|TRBD2|TRBJ2-5|.
CASSYRTSGSGETQYF
TGTGCCAGCAGCTACCGGACTAGCGGGAGTGGGGAGACCCAGTACTTC
>TRBV6-5|.|TRBJ1-1|.
CASSTGSLAEAFF
TGTGCCAGCAGTACAGGGTCGCTAGCTGAAGCTTTCTTT
>TRBV6-5|.|TRBJ2-1|.
CASSYSHSSYNEQFF
TGTGCCAGCAGTTACTCTCATAGCTCCTACAATGAGCAGTTCTTC
>TRBV18|TRBD1|TRBJ1-1|few
CASSPSQGAITEAFF
TGTGCCAGCTCACCGTCACAGGGGGCAATAACTGAAGCTTTCTTT
>TRBV5-1|TRBD1|TRBJ2-7|.
CASSLDRGVYEQYF
TGCGCCAGCAGCTTGGACAGGGGAGTCTACGAGCAGTACTTC
>TRBV6-6|TRBD1|TRBJ1-2|.
CASSLTGGDGYTF
TGTGCCAGCAGCCTGACAGGGGGCGATGGCTACACCTTC
>TRBV5-4|.|TRBJ2-7|.
CASSLFAHEQYF
TGTGCCAGCAGCTTGTTCGCACATGAGCAGTACTTC
>TRBV7-3|TRBD2|TRBJ2-7|.
CASSPHTSGQYEQYF
TGTGCCAGCAGCCCACATACTAGCGGGCAGTACGAGCAGTACTTC
>TRBV7-2|.|TRBJ2-3|.
CASSFSTGDTQYF
TGTGCCAGCAGCTTCTCGACCGGGGATACGCAGTATTTT